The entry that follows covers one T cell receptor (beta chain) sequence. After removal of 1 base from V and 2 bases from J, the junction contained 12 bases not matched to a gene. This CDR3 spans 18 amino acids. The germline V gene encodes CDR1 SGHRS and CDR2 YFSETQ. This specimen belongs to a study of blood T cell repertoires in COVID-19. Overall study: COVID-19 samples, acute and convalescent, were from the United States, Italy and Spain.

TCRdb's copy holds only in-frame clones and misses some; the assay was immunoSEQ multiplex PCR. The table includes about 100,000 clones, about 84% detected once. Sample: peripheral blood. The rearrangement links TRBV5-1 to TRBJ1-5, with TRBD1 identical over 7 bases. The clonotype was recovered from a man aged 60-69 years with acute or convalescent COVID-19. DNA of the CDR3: TGCGCCAGCAGCTTGCTTCCGAAGGGGGCTGGTGGCAATCAGCCCCAGCATTTT. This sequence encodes CASSLLPKGAGGNQPQHF.